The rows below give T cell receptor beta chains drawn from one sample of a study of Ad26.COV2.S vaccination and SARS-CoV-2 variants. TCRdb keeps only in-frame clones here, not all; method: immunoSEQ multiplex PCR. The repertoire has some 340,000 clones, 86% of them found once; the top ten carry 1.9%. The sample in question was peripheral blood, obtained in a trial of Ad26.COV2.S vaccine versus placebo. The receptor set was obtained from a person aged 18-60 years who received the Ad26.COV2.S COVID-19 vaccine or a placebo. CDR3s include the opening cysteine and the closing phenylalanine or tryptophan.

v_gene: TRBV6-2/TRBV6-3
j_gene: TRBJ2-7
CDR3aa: CASSYSGGEQYF

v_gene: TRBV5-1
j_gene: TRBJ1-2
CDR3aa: CASSFTGQANYGYTF

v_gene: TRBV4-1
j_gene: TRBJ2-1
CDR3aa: CASSQDLFGTSGGARNEQFF

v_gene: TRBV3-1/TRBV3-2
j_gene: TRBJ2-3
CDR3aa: CASSQFPLAGGFTDTQYF

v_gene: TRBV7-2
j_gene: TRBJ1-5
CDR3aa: CASSLGGRGDQPQHF

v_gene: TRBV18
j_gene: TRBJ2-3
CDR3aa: CASSPVGLDYGTDTQYF

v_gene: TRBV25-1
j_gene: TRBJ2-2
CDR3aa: CASSEMGQFTGELFF

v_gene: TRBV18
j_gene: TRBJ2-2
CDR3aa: CASSRQKNTGELFF

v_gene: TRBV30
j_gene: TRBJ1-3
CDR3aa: CAWITRGGGPISGNTIYF

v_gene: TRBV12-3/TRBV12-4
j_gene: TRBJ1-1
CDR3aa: CASSSTGDTEAFF